Included here is one TCR beta chain sequence, with context. Germline V lookup: CDR1 MDHEN, CDR2 SYDVKM. The CDR3 spans 14 residues. Unmatched junction bases numbered 5, after V lost 9 bases and J lost 0 bases. These data are taken from a study of control samples from healthy donors and cancer patients. Here immunoSEQ multiplex PCR was the method, and the copy in TCRdb shows in-frame clones only, minus some. The data hold around 170,000 clones, with 85% to 90% observed a single time. The specimen sequenced was blood. This sequence originates from a woman in her 30s in good health. The rearrangement joins TRBV28 to TRBJ1-5, with TRBD1 matching over 7 bases. The chain's CDR3 is CASGQGGSNQPQHF. CDR3 coding DNA: TGTGCCAGTGGCCAGGGGGGTAGCAATCAGCCCCAGCATTTT. Looking up the rest from reference TRBV28 and TRBJ1-5 gives the full variable domain: DVKVTQSSRYLVKRTGEKVFLECVQDMDHENMFWYRQDPGLGLRLIYFSYDVKMKEKGDIPEGYSVSREKKERFSLILESASTNQTSMYLCASGQGGSNQPQHFGDGTRLSIL.